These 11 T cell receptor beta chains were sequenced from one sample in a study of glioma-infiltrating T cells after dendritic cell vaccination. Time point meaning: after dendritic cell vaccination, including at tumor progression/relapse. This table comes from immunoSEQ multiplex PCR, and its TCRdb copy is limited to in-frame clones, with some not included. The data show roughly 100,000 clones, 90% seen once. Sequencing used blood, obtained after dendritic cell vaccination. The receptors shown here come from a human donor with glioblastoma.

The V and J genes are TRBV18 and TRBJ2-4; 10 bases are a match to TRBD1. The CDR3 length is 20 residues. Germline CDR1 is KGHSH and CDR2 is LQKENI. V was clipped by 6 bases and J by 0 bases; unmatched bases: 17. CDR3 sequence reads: CASSPTGGAKLALAKNIQYF. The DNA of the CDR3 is TGTGCCAGCTCCCCGACAGGGGGCGCTAAACTAGCGTTAGCCAAAAACATTCAGTACTTC.

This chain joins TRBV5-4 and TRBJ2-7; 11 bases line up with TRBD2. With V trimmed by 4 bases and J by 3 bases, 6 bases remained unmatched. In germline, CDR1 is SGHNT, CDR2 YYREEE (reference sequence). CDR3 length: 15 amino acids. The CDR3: CASSRELAGVYEQYF. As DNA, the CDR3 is TGTGCCAGCAGCCGGGAACTAGCGGGGGTCTACGAGCAGTACTTC. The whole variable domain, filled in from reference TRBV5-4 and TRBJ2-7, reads ETGVTQSPTHLIKTRGQQVTLRCSSQSGHNTVSWYQQALGQGPQFIFQYYREEENGRGNFPPRFSGLQFPNYSSELNVNALELDDSALYLCASSRELAGVYEQYFGPGTRLTVT.

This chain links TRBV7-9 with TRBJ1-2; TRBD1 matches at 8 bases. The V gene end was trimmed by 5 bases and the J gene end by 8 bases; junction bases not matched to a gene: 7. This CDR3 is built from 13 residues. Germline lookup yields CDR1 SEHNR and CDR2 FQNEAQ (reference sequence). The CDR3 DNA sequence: TGTGCCAGCAGCCCCCAGGGGGCGAACGGCTACACCTTC. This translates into CASSPQGANGYTF. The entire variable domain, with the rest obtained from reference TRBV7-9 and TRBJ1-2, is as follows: DTGVSQNPRHKITKRGQNVTFRCDPISEHNRLYWYRQTLGQGPEFLTYFQNEAQLEKSRLLSDRFSAERPKGSFSTLEIQRTEQGDSAMYLCASSPQGANGYTFGSGTRLTVV.

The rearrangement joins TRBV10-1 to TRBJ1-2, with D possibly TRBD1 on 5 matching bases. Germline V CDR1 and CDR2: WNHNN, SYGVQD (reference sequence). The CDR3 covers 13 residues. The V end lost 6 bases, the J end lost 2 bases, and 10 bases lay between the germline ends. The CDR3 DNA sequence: TGCGCCAGCAGCTACGACAGCAACTATGGCTACACCTTC. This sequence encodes CASSYDSNYGYTF.

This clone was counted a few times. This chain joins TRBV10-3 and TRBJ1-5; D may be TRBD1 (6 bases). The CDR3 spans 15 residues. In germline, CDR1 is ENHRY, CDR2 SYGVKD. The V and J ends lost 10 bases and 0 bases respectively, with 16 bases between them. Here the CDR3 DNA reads TGTGCCACTAGCCGGGACAAATATAGCAATCAGCCCCAGCATTTT. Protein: CATSRDKYSNQPQHF.

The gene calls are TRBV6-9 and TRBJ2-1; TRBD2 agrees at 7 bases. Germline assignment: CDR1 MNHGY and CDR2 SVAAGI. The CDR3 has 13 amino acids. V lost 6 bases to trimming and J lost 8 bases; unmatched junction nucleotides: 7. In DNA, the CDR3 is TGTGCCAGCAGCTGGGCTGGGGGGGATGAGCAGTTCTTC. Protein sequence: CASSWAGGDEQFF.

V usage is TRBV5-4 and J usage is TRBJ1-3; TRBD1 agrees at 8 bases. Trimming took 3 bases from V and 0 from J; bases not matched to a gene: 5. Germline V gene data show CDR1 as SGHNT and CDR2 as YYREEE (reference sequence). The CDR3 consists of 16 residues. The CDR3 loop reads CASSSGQASSGNTIYF. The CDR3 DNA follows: TGTGCCAGCAGCTCGGGACAGGCCAGCTCTGGAAACACCATATATTTT.

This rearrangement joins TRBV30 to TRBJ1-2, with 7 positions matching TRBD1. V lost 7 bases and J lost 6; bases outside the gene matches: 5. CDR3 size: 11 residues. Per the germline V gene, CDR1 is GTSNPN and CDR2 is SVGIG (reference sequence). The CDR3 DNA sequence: TGTGCCTTTCAGGGGGTAAATGGCTACACCTTC. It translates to CAFQGVNGYTF. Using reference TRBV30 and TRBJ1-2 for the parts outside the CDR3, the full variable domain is SQTIHQWPATLVQPVGSPLSLECTVEGTSNPNLYWYRQAAGRGLQLLFYSVGIGQISSEVPQNLSASRPQDRQFILSSKKLLLSDSGFYLCAFQGVNGYTFGSGTRLTVV.

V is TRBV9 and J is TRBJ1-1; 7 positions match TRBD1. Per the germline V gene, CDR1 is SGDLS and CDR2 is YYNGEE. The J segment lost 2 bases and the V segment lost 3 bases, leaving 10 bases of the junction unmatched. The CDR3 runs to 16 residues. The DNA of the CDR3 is TGTGCCAGCAGCGCGCGGAGGGACAGCGTAAACACTGAAGCTTTCTTT. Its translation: CASSARRDSVNTEAFF.

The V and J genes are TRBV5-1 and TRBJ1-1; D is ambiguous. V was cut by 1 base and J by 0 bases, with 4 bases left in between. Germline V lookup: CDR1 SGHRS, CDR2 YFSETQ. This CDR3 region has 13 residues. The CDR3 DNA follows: TGCGCCAGCAGCTTGTCCGTGAACACTGAAGCTTTCTTT. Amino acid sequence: CASSLSVNTEAFF.

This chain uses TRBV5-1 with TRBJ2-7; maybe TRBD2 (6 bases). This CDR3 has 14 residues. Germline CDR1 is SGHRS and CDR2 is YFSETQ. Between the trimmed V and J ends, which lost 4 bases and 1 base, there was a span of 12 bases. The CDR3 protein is CASSPEGLSYEQYF. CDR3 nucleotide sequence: TGCGCCAGCAGCCCCGAGGGACTTTCCTACGAGCAGTACTTC.